The next 28 T cell receptor beta chains were all read from a single sample in a study of control samples from healthy donors and cancer patients. The protocol was immunoSEQ multiplex PCR, while the TCRdb copy is restricted to in-frame clones and leaves out a portion. The sample carries roughly 130,000 clones, approximately 90% recorded once. Sequenced: blood. Receptors were obtained from a woman under 40 in good health.

The genes are TRBV7-2 and TRBJ2-1; D might be TRBD2 (6 bases). CDR3 length equals 16 residues. Trimming stripped 5 bases from V and 5 bases from J, with 19 bases between. Germline-derived CDR1 and CDR2 are SGHTA and FQGNSA. CDR3 DNA: TGTGCCAGCAGCCCCAGGACGGGAGAATCTCACAATGAGCAGTTCTTC. This encodes CASSPRTGESHNEQFF.

The gene calls are TRBV6-6 and TRBJ2-3; a possible D gene is TRBD2 (6 bases). V lost 7 bases to trimming and J lost 6 bases, with 17 bases between them. The V gene's germline CDR1 is MNHNY and CDR2 SVGAGI (reference sequence). The CDR3 has 14 amino acids. The CDR3 here is CASKAGFRLDTQYF. CDR3 sequence (DNA): TGTGCCAGCAAGGCGGGATTCCGGTTGGATACGCAGTATTTT.

The chain uses TRBV6-5 and TRBJ2-3; maybe TRBD1 (5 bases). The CDR3 is made up of 15 amino acids. V was pared by 7 bases and J by 6 bases, with 20 bases between. The germline gives CDR1 MNHEY, CDR2 SVGAGI. The CDR3 DNA reads as TGTGCCAGCACCGGCTCTCAGGCCTCAGGGGATACGCAGTATTTT. This codes for CASTGSQASGDTQYF.

The rearrangement uses TRBV7-3 and TRBJ2-2, with D possibly TRBD2 on 6 matching bases. This CDR3 has 18 residues. Germline lookup yields CDR1 SGHTA and CDR2 FQGTGA. Trimming took 1 base from V and 2 from J, leaving 17 bases between them. CDR3 sequence: CASSLRAVTGVNTGELFF. CDR3 DNA: TGTGCCAGCAGCTTAAGAGCTGTGACGGGGGTCAACACCGGGGAGCTGTTTTTT.

The chain has TRBV5-1 and TRBJ2-1; 10 nucleotides agree with TRBD2. V shed 4 bases and J 5 bases; nucleotides not matched to a gene: 9. There are 16 residues in the CDR3. The germline gives CDR1 SGHRS, CDR2 YFSETQ. The CDR3 region is CASSPLAGGMDNEQFF. The CDR3, as DNA: TGCGCCAGCAGCCCCTTAGCGGGGGGAATGGACAATGAGCAGTTCTTC.

The V and J genes are TRBV24-1 and TRBJ2-7; D tentatively reads TRBD1 or TRBD2 (6 bases each). The germline gives CDR1 KGHDR, CDR2 SFDVKD. This CDR3 is built from 19 residues. Trimming took off 3 bases at V and 0 bases at J, with 23 bases between the two ends. CDR3 loop: CATSDPRDPGGGGSYEQYF. The CDR3, as DNA: TGTGCCACCAGTGATCCACGGGACCCAGGAGGGGGTGGCTCCTACGAGCAGTACTTC.

This chain links TRBV3-1 (or the pseudogene TRBV3-2) with TRBJ2-5; TRBD1 aligns across 12 bases. Trimming removed 3 bases from V and 4 bases from J; junction bases left unmatched: 6. This CDR3 contains 16 residues. Per germline, CDR1 LGHDT and CDR2 YNNKEL (reference sequence). This CDR3 is CASSHPGQGARETQYF. The CDR3 DNA is TGTGCCAGCAGCCATCCGGGACAGGGGGCGCGAGAGACCCAGTACTTC.

The chain recombines TRBV11-2 with TRBJ2-4; the D call may be TRBD1 or TRBD2 (5 bases each). There are 16 residues in the CDR3. In germline, CDR1 is SGHAT, CDR2 FQNNGV. V lost 4 bases to trimming and J lost 6 bases, with 19 bases between them. CDR3 DNA: TGTGCCAGCAGCTGGTTGGGGGAAGGGGCGGGAAACATTCAGTACTTC. Its protein is CASSWLGEGAGNIQYF.

The rearrangement joins TRBV15 to TRBJ2-7, with 7 bases aligning to TRBD1. Germline assignment: CDR1 LNHNV and CDR2 YYDKDF (reference sequence). The CDR3 consists of 12 residues. The J segment lost 7 bases and the V segment lost 2 bases, leaving 2 bases of the junction unmatched. CDR3 coding DNA: TGTGCCACCAGCAGAACAGGGGTTGAGCAGTACTTC. Amino acid sequence: CATSRTGVEQYF.

The chain combines TRBV24-1 with TRBJ2-2; TRBD1 matches at 9 bases. V shed 4 bases, J shed 5 bases, and the junction held 7 bases outside the gene matches. CDR1 KGHDR and CDR2 SFDVKD come from the germline V gene. The CDR3 contains 16 residues. CDR3 protein: CATSELPGQGTGELFF. DNA of the CDR3: TGTGCCACCAGTGAGCTTCCGGGACAGGGAACCGGGGAGCTGTTTTTT.

V and J are TRBV29-1 and TRBJ2-1, with 11 bases fitting TRBD2. The CDR3 runs to 12 residues. J lost 15 bases, V lost 1 base, and 5 bases had no gene match. CDR1 SQVTM and CDR2 ANQGSEA come from the germline V gene. CDR3: CSVEGGLAGRFF. The CDR3 DNA follows: TGCAGCGTTGAAGGTGGACTAGCGGGTCGGTTCTTC.

The table lists this clone with a few counts. The chain links TRBV5-6 to TRBJ2-7, with D tentatively TRBD1 (6 bases). The CDR3 contains 16 residues. The V gene's germline CDR1 is SGHDT and CDR2 YYEEEE. V was shortened by 4 bases and J by 3 bases, with 20 bases between the two germline ends. The CDR3 DNA reads as TGTGCCAGCAGCCTGCCCGACAGGAGTTCAGTCTACGAGCAGTACTTC. Protein sequence: CASSLPDRSSVYEQYF. The whole variable domain, remainder taken from reference TRBV5-6 and TRBJ2-7, is DAGVTQSPTHLIKTRGQQVTLRCSPKSGHDTVSWYQQALGQGPQFIFQYYEEEERQRGNFPDRFSGHQFPNYSSELNVNALLLGDSALYLCASSLPDRSSVYEQYFGPGTRLTVT.

The chain recombines TRBV7-3 with TRBJ2-5; D is undetermined. The length of the CDR3 is 13 residues. The germline gives CDR1 SGHTA, CDR2 FQGTGA. With 2 bases removed from V and 4 bases from J, the gap between germline ends came to 8 bases. The CDR3 is CASSLDARETQYF. CDR3 DNA: TGTGCCAGCAGCTTAGACGCGAGAGAGACCCAGTACTTC.

This rearrangement joins TRBV28 to TRBJ2-3; 10 bases fit TRBD2. The V segment lost 4 bases and the J segment 2 bases; nucleotides outside the gene matches: 9. The germline CDR1 and CDR2 sequences are MDHEN and SYDVKM. The CDR3 runs 17 residues. DNA of the CDR3: TGTGCCAGCAGTTCCAAAGCCGGGACTAGCGACACAGATACGCAGTATTTT. Protein product: CASSSKAGTSDTDTQYF.

This rearrangement joins TRBV24-1 to TRBJ2-1; D might be TRBD2 (5 bases). V was cut by 5 bases and J by 9 bases, with 10 bases left in between. Germline V lookup: CDR1 KGHDR, CDR2 SFDVKD. The CDR3 contains 12 residues. CDR3: CATSAGYGEQFF. CDR3 coding DNA: TGTGCCACCAGTGCGGGGTACGGTGAGCAGTTCTTC.

The chain has TRBV6-4 and TRBJ2-2, with 14 bases lining up with TRBD2. Trimming removed 2 bases from V and 7 bases from J; junction bases left unmatched: 0. Germline assignment: CDR1 MRHNA and CDR2 SNTAGT. This CDR3 is built from 15 residues. This CDR3 is CASSDGTSGSGELFF. The DNA for the CDR3 is TGTGCCAGCAGTGACGGGACTAGCGGGAGCGGGGAGCTGTTTTTT.

V gene TRBV3-1 (or the pseudogene TRBV3-2) combines with J gene TRBJ2-1; D is unclear. Trimming stripped 3 bases from V and 8 bases from J, with 23 bases between. The V gene's germline CDR1 is LGHDT and CDR2 YNNKEL (reference sequence). CDR3 size: 17 residues. CDR3 DNA: TGTGCCAGCAGCCATCGCGTTATAAGTCTGGTCGAAGATGAGCAGTTCTTC. As protein: CASSHRVISLVEDEQFF.

The J gene is TRBJ1-2, the V gene TRBV3-1 (or the pseudogene TRBV3-2); D is undetermined. Germline CDR1 and CDR2: LGHDT and YNNKEL (reference sequence). The CDR3 runs 13 residues. The V gene lost 3 bases and the J gene lost 4 bases, with 9 bases spanning the gap. The CDR3 sequence is CASSQAPIYGYTF. The CDR3 DNA sequence: TGTGCCAGCAGCCAGGCACCGATCTATGGCTACACCTTC.

In its sample, this clone was seen a few times. Different DNA sequences within this sample yield the same CDR3. The V gene is TRBV11-2, the J gene TRBJ2-7; D unclear. The CDR3 covers 13 residues. V was pared by 3 bases and J by 1 base, with 7 bases between. Germline V gene data show CDR1 as SGHAT and CDR2 as FQNNGV. The CDR3 DNA follows: TGTGCCAGCAGCTTCGGGCAGTCCTACGAGCAGTACTTC. This codes for CASSFGQSYEQYF. The variable domain in full, with the rest retrieved from reference TRBV11-2 and TRBJ2-7, is EAGVAQSPRYKIIEKRQSVAFWCNPISGHATLYWYQQILGQGPKLLIQFQNNGVVDDSQLPKDRFSAERLKGVDSTLKIQPAKLEDSAVYLCASSFGQSYEQYFGPGTRLTVT.

The DNA of the CDR3 is TGTGCCAGCAGCTTCGGCCGAGGCAATCAGCCCCAGCATTTT. Encoded protein: CASSFGRGNQPQHF. The gene calls are TRBV5-8 and TRBJ1-5; D is unresolved. The CDR3 contains 14 residues. Trimming took 2 bases from V and 2 from J, leaving 8 bases between them. Per germline, CDR1 SGHTS and CDR2 YDEGEE.

Concerning this clone: The sample holds other DNA sequences that translate to the same CDR3. The chain combines TRBV18 with TRBJ2-1, with D unresolved. Trimming left V 1 base short and J 1 base short, with 2 bases between. The length of the CDR3 is 13 residues. Looked up from germline, CDR1 is KGHSH and CDR2 is LQKENI. CDR3 in amino acids: CASSPLSYNEQFF. For the CDR3, the DNA is TGTGCCAGCTCACCACTTTCCTACAATGAGCAGTTCTTC. The whole variable domain, filled in from reference TRBV18 and TRBJ2-1, reads NAGVMQNPRHLVRRRGQEARLRCSPMKGHSHVYWYRQLPEEGLKFMVYLQKENIIDESGMPKERFSAEFPKEGPSILRIQQVVRGDSAAYFCASSPLSYNEQFFGPGTRLTVL.

As for this clone: Within the sample, other DNA sequences also encode this same CDR3. The V and J genes are TRBV30 and TRBJ1-5; D is ambiguous. This CDR3 has 13 residues. CDR1 is GTSNPN and CDR2 is SVGIG in the germline V gene (reference sequence). Trimming took 5 bases from V and 2 from J, leaving 10 bases between them. The CDR3 nucleotides read TGTGCCTGGCGCAGTGGGGGCAATCAGCCCCAGCATTTT. Its translation: CAWRSGGNQPQHF.

The rearrangement joins TRBV3-1 (or the pseudogene TRBV3-2) to TRBJ2-3; D is unclear. Germline lookup yields CDR1 LGHDT and CDR2 YNNKEL (reference sequence). The CDR3 spans 11 residues. The V end was cut by 3 bases, the J end by 6 bases, with 4 bases between. As DNA, the CDR3 is TGTGCCAGCAGCCACAGCGATACGCAGTATTTT. Its translation: CASSHSDTQYF.

The chain recombines TRBV29-1 with TRBJ1-2; possibly TRBD1 for D (5 bases). Trimming cost V 5 bases and J 3 bases, with 13 bases left between them. The CDR3 runs 13 residues. CDR1 is SQVTM and CDR2 is ANQGSEA in the germline V gene. The CDR3 region is CSVSAGVDYGYTF. CDR3 nucleotide sequence: TGCAGCGTTTCGGCGGGGGTCGACTATGGCTACACCTTC.

The J gene is TRBJ1-1, the V gene TRBV27; D may be TRBD1 (6 bases). This CDR3 region has 16 residues. The V end lost 1 base, the J end lost 6 bases, and 18 bases lay between the germline ends. CDR1 and CDR2 from the germline V gene are MNHEY and SMNVEV (reference sequence). The CDR3 nucleotides are TGTGCCAGCAGTTTATGGGGGCGGGGGGGGACCCCTGAAGCTTTCTTT. Protein sequence: CASSLWGRGGTPEAFF.

CDR3 sequence: CAWSSGSWDTQYF. DNA for the CDR3: TGTGCCTGGAGTAGCGGGAGTTGGGATACGCAGTATTTT. This chain connects TRBV30 to TRBJ2-3; 8 nucleotides match TRBD2. The CDR3 is made up of 13 amino acids. The trim removed 2 bases at V and 6 bases at J, leaving 4 bases unmatched. CDR1 is GTSNPN, CDR2 SVGIG, per germline (reference sequence).

This clone turned up a few times. The chain carries TRBV9 and TRBJ2-3; no firm D call. The V end lost 0 bases, the J end lost 2 bases, and 7 bases lay between the germline ends. The CDR3 covers 14 residues. The germline gives CDR1 SGDLS, CDR2 YYNGEE. The CDR3 nucleotides are TGTGCCAGCAGCGTAGGGGCCCCCACAGATACGCAGTATTTT. Its protein product is CASSVGAPTDTQYF.

A single count supports this clone. V usage is TRBV3-1 (or the pseudogene TRBV3-2) and J usage is TRBJ1-6; possibly TRBD1 for D (5 bases). The CDR3 runs to 14 residues. Trimming took 6 bases from V and 13 from J, leaving 19 bases between them. Per germline, CDR1 LGHDT and CDR2 YNNKEL (reference sequence). In DNA form, the CDR3 reads TGTGCCAGCAGTAAGGACACGGCTATGGGGCCCCTCCACTTT. Protein: CASSKDTAMGPLHF.